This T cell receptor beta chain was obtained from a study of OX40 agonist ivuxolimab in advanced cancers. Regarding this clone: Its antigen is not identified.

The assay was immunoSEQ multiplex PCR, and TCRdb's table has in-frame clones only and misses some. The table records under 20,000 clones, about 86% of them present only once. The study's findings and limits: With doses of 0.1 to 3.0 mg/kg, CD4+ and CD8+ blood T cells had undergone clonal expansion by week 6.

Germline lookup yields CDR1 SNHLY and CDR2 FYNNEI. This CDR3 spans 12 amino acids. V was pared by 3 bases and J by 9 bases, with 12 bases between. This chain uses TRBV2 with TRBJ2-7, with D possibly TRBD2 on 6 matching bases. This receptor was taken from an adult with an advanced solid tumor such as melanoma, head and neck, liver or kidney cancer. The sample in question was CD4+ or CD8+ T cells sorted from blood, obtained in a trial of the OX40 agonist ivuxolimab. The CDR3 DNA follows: TGTGCCAGCAGTGACTCGGGAGTAGGGCAGTACTTC. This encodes CASSDSGVGQYF.